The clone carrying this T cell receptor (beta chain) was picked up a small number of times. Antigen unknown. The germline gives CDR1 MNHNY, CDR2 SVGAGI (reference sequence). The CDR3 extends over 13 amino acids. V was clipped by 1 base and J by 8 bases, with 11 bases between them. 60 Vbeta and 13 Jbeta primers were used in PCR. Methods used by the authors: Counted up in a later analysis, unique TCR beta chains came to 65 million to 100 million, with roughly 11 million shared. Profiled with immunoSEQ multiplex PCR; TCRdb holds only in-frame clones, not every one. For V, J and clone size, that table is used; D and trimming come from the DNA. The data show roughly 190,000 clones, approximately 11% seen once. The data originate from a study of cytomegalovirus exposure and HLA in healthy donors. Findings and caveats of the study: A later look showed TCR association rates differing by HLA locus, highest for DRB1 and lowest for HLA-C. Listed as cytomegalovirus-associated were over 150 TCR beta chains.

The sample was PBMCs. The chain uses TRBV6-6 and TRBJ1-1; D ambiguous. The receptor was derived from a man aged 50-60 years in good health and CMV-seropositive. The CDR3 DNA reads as TGTGCCAGCAGTTACTTGGCTGTAGCGGAAGCTTTCTTT. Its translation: CASSYLAVAEAFF.